This TCR beta chain was sequenced during a study of CXCR3-negative and CXCR3-positive naive CD8 T cells. This CDR3 has 16 amino acids. Looked up from germline, CDR1 is MNHEY and CDR2 is SVGEGT. TRB cDNA libraries were made by UMI-labeled 5' RACE. TCRdb derives one entry per CDR3 protein from the 5' RACE reads, leaving out DNA. With tens of thousands of distinct CDR3 sequences in the sample, the ten largest clones hold around 1.5%. The TCR was taken from a human donor in good health. Some clones in this sample may be carry-over from other donors' samples. The J gene is TRBJ1-1, the V gene TRBV6-2 or TRBV6-3; with no DNA, the TCRdb D assignment of TRBD1 cannot be verified. Sample: naive CXCR3- CD8+ T cells from blood. Subset given: CD45RO-CCR7+CD27+CD95- naive CD8+ T cells lacking CXCR3 (TNR3-). This chain's CDR3 is CASRTDRGHLWTEAFF.